These T cell receptor beta chains were read from a single sample in a study of shared clonotypes between healthy human individuals. Generated by immunoSEQ multiplex PCR, the TCRdb table keeps only in-frame clones and is missing some. The table lists roughly 2.5 million clones, around nine tenths of them singletons. Specimen: naive CD4+ T cells sorted from blood. Receptor source: a man younger than 35 in good health. CDR3s include the opening cysteine and the closing phenylalanine or tryptophan. Each record gives: J gene, V gene, CDR3 length, D gene, clone size, CDR3 protein, CDR3 DNA. D genes are given only for firm matches. Clone size is given for some rows only: seen once, a few or many times, or a class if the clone is expanded.

J: TRBJ1-2
V: TRBV28
length: 13
D: -
size: few
CDR3: CASSSGAGYGYTF
DNA: TGTGCCAGCAGTTCCGGGGCTGGCTATGGCTACACCTTC

J: TRBJ2-2
V: TRBV7-2
length: 14
D: -
size: once
CDR3: CASSSDYNTGELFF
DNA: TGTGCCAGCAGCTCGGACTATAACACCGGGGAGCTGTTTTTT

J: TRBJ2-1
V: TRBV30
length: 15
D: -
size: -
CDR3: CAWSVVSKKYNEQFF
DNA: TGTGCCTGGAGTGTCGTCAGTAAAAAGTACAATGAGCAGTTCTTC

J: TRBJ1-6
V: TRBV19
length: 13
D: -
size: -
CDR3: CASREGYNSPLHF
DNA: TGTGCCAGTAGGGAGGGTTATAATTCACCCCTCCACTTT

J: TRBJ2-3
V: TRBV27
length: 13
D: -
size: -
CDR3: CASSTGFTDTQYF
DNA: TGTGCCAGCAGTACAGGGTTCACAGATACGCAGTATTTT

J: TRBJ2-7
V: TRBV5-4
length: 16
D: TRBD2
size: -
CDR3: CASSLGEAGVGYEQYF
DNA: TGTGCCAGCAGCTTAGGGGAGGCGGGGGTCGGCTACGAGCAGTACTTC

J: TRBJ2-7
V: TRBV7-2
length: 14
D: -
size: -
CDR3: CASSLGLQGFEQYF
DNA: TGTGCCAGCAGCTTAGGACTTCAGGGGTTCGAGCAGTACTTC

J: TRBJ1-1
V: TRBV25-1
length: 13
D: -
size: -
CDR3: CASSEVFRGRAFF
DNA: TGTGCCAGCAGTGAAGTTTTCAGGGGAAGAGCTTTCTTT

J: TRBJ2-3
V: TRBV18
length: 15
D: TRBD2
size: -
CDR3: CASSPGLASPDTQYF
DNA: TGTGCCAGCTCACCGGGACTAGCTAGCCCAGATACGCAGTATTTT

J: TRBJ2-2
V: TRBV28
length: 17
D: TRBD1
size: once
CDR3: CASSSPGQGAGTGELFF
DNA: TGTGCCAGCAGTTCTCCGGGACAGGGGGCCGGTACCGGGGAGCTGTTTTTT

J: TRBJ1-5
V: TRBV15
length: 14
D: -
size: -
CDR3: CATSRDTLGQPQHF
DNA: TGTGCCACCAGCAGGGACACCCTCGGTCAGCCCCAGCATTTT

J: TRBJ2-1
V: TRBV30
length: 15
D: TRBD2
size: -
CDR3: CAWSGASGLYNEQFF
DNA: TGTGCCTGGTCGGGGGCTAGCGGGCTATACAATGAGCAGTTCTTC

J: TRBJ2-4
V: TRBV6-5
length: 13
D: TRBD2
size: -
CDR3: CALGSGMGNIQYF
DNA: TGTGCCCTCGGGAGCGGGATGGGAAACATTCAGTACTTC

J: TRBJ2-2
V: TRBV5-4
length: 16
D: TRBD1
size: -
CDR3: CASSLTGASNTGELFF
DNA: TGTGCCAGCAGCCTAACAGGGGCTTCGAACACCGGGGAGCTGTTTTTT

J: TRBJ2-5
V: TRBV7-9
length: 14
D: TRBD1
size: -
CDR3: CASSAQGVGETQYF
DNA: TGTGCCAGCAGCGCACAGGGGGTGGGAGAGACCCAGTACTTC

J: TRBJ2-2
V: TRBV19
length: 16
D: TRBD1
size: -
CDR3: CASSMGQTGVIGELFF
DNA: TGTGCCAGTAGTATGGGGCAGACAGGGGTGATCGGGGAGCTGTTTTTT

J: TRBJ1-5
V: TRBV19
length: 17
D: TRBD1
size: -
CDR3: CASSTRGTGGSNQPQHF
DNA: TGTGCCAGTAGTACCCGCGGGACAGGGGGTAGCAATCAGCCCCAGCATTTT

J: TRBJ1-5
V: TRBV28
length: 13
D: TRBD1
size: few
CDR3: CASVQGANQPQHF
DNA: TGTGCCAGTGTACAGGGGGCAAACCAGCCCCAGCATTTT

J: TRBJ2-2
V: TRBV7-6
length: 13
D: -
size: -
CDR3: CASNEPNTGELFF
DNA: TGTGCCAGCAATGAGCCGAACACCGGGGAGCTGTTTTTT

J: TRBJ1-2
V: TRBV5-1
length: 14
D: -
size: -
CDR3: CASSLGEGLRGYTF
DNA: TGCGCCAGCAGCTTGGGGGAGGGCCTGAGGGGCTACACCTTC

J: TRBJ1-5
V: TRBV30
length: 13
D: TRBD1
size: -
CDR3: CAWSLGDRQPQHF
DNA: TGTGCCTGGTCGCTGGGGGACAGACAGCCCCAGCATTTT

J: TRBJ2-2
V: TRBV10-3
length: 20
D: TRBD2
size: -
CDR3: CAISPGLAGGKAYNTGELFF
DNA: TGTGCCATCAGCCCGGGACTAGCGGGGGGGAAAGCCTACAACACCGGGGAGCTGTTTTTT

J: TRBJ2-1
V: TRBV9
length: 16
D: TRBD2
size: -
CDR3: CASSVRLERGGNEQFF
DNA: TGTGCCAGCAGCGTCCGCTTAGAGCGGGGGGGCAATGAGCAGTTCTTC

J: TRBJ2-3
V: TRBV19
length: 18
D: -
size: -
CDR3: CASTPGGGLPLSTDTQYF
DNA: TGTGCCAGTACCCCAGGGGGGGGGCTTCCTCTGTCCACAGATACGCAGTATTTT

J: TRBJ2-7
V: TRBV7-2
length: 15
D: -
size: -
CDR3: CASSDRGVAAYEQYF
DNA: TGTGCCAGCAGCGACCGTGGAGTAGCCGCCTACGAGCAGTACTTC

J: TRBJ1-4
V: TRBV4-1
length: 15
D: -
size: once
CDR3: CASSQDTGLNEKLFF
DNA: TGCGCCAGCAGCCAAGATACAGGTCTAAATGAAAAACTGTTTTTT

J: TRBJ2-7
V: TRBV6-6
length: 15
D: TRBD1
size: -
CDR3: CASSYSGQGPYEQYF
DNA: TGTGCCAGCAGTTACTCGGGACAGGGCCCCTACGAGCAGTACTTC

J: TRBJ2-2
V: TRBV5-1
length: 13
D: -
size: -
CDR3: CASSTDTTGELFF
DNA: TGCGCCAGCAGCACTGACACCACCGGGGAGCTGTTTTTT

J: TRBJ1-3
V: TRBV11-1
length: 15
D: -
size: -
CDR3: CASSSGRGTGNTIYF
DNA: TGTGCCAGCAGCTCCGGACGGGGTACTGGAAACACCATATATTTT

J: TRBJ2-7
V: TRBV4-1
length: 19
D: TRBD2
size: -
CDR3: CASSFQEGLAGQSSYEQYF
DNA: TGCGCCAGCAGCTTCCAGGAGGGACTAGCGGGCCAAAGCTCCTACGAGCAGTACTTC

J: TRBJ1-3
V: TRBV6-6
length: 13
D: -
size: -
CDR3: CATTGPSGNTIYF
DNA: TGTGCCACCACAGGGCCCTCTGGAAACACCATATATTTT

J: TRBJ2-7
V: TRBV6-5
length: 15
D: -
size: -
CDR3: CASSYSSERSYEQYF
DNA: TGTGCCAGCAGTTACTCTAGCGAGAGGTCCTACGAGCAGTACTTC

J: TRBJ2-5
V: TRBV5-1
length: 16
D: -
size: -
CDR3: CASSLATAGGTQTQYF
DNA: TGCGCCAGCAGCTTGGCCACGGCGGGTGGAACTCAGACCCAGTACTTC

J: TRBJ1-1
V: TRBV5-4
length: 15
D: TRBD1
size: once
CDR3: CASSLTGGSNTEAFF
DNA: TGTGCCAGCAGCCTGACAGGGGGCTCGAACACTGAAGCTTTCTTT

J: TRBJ2-3
V: TRBV10-2
length: 15
D: TRBD2
size: -
CDR3: CASSFGRAGTDTQYF
DNA: TGCGCCAGCAGCTTCGGGAGGGCCGGGACAGATACGCAGTATTTT

J: TRBJ1-1
V: TRBV6-1
length: 11
D: -
size: -
CDR3: CASSLITEAFF
DNA: TGTGCCAGCAGTTTGATCACTGAAGCTTTCTTT

J: TRBJ2-2
V: TRBV2
length: 11
D: -
size: -
CDR3: CASSVSGELFF
DNA: TGTGCCAGCAGTGTGTCCGGGGAGCTGTTTTTT

J: TRBJ2-3
V: TRBV7-2
length: 14
D: -
size: -
CDR3: CASRQGGVGDTQYF
DNA: TGTGCCAGCAGGCAAGGAGGAGTGGGAGATACGCAGTATTTT

J: TRBJ1-1
V: TRBV5-6
length: 14
D: -
size: -
CDR3: CASQGEAAGTEAFF
DNA: TGTGCCAGCCAAGGGGAAGCGGCAGGGACTGAAGCTTTCTTT

J: TRBJ2-3
V: TRBV6-5
length: 15
D: TRBD1
size: -
CDR3: CASTRTGGSTDTQYF
DNA: TGTGCCAGCACCCGGACAGGGGGTAGCACAGATACGCAGTATTTT